This T cell receptor beta chain was found in a study of blood T cell repertoires in COVID-19. Study in general: From the United States, Italy and Spain came samples of acute and convalescent COVID-19.

This CDR3 region has 15 residues. V lost 4 bases to trimming and J lost 6 bases; unmatched junction nucleotides: 11. CDR1 and CDR2 (germline): LGHDT, YNNKEL (reference sequence). Profiling relied on immunoSEQ multiplex PCR, and the TCRdb table lists in-frame clones only, not all of them. The data show approximately 120,000 clones, approximately 85% seen once. This TCR was recovered from a woman older than 75 with COVID-19, enrolled during active disease. This chain uses TRBV3-1 (or the pseudogene TRBV3-2) with TRBJ1-1; 7 bases are a match to TRBD1. The sample comprised peripheral blood. CDR3 DNA: TGTGCCAGCAGCCCCACAGGGGACGCTGGCGCTGAAGCTTTCTTT. Its protein product is CASSPTGDAGAEAFF.